Below, 22 T cell receptor beta chains from the same sample are listed, as sequenced in a study of blood T cell repertoires in COVID-19. Libraries were prepared by immunoSEQ multiplex PCR; TCRdb keeps only in-frame clonotypes and omits some of them. The table includes about 240,000 clones, approximately 83% detected once. Sequencing was performed on peripheral blood. Receptors were obtained from a human donor in a cohort sampled during active COVID-19.

The rearrangement links TRBV19 to TRBJ2-2; a weak D match, TRBD1 (5 bases). Trimming removed 4 bases at V and 2 bases at J, with 8 bases between. The CDR3 contains 14 residues. Germline values: CDR1 LNHDA, CDR2 SQIVND (reference sequence). Here the CDR3 DNA reads TGTGCCAGTAGTACTCAGGGTAACACCGGGGAGCTGTTTTTT. Its translation: CASSTQGNTGELFF.

This chain links TRBV7-8 with TRBJ1-3, with TRBD1 matching over 7 bases. The CDR3 contains 14 residues. Germline CDR1 reads SGHVS; CDR2 reads FQNEAQ. After removal of 5 bases from V and 10 bases from J, the junction contained 11 bases not matched to a gene. The CDR3, as DNA: TGTGCCAGCAGCCGAGACAGGGCGATGAAGACCATATATTTT. Its protein is CASSRDRAMKTIYF.

This chain connects TRBV29-1 to TRBJ2-3, with 7 positions matching TRBD2. There are 17 residues in the CDR3. The J segment lost 2 bases and the V segment lost 7 bases, leaving 18 bases of the junction unmatched. The germline gives CDR1 SQVTM, CDR2 ANQGSEA. Here the CDR3 DNA reads TGCAGCGGAGACCTGGTGAGGGCTAGCGGAAACACAGATACGCAGTATTTT. Protein sequence: CSGDLVRASGNTDTQYF.

The chain is built from TRBV27 and TRBJ1-4; no firm D call. CDR1 and CDR2 from the germline V gene are MNHEY and SMNVEV (reference sequence). CDR3 length equals 14 residues. V was clipped by 6 bases and J by 4 bases, with 12 bases between them. CDR3 nucleotides: TGTGCCAGCAGCGCGAGGTTCGATAATGAAAAACTGTTTTTT. Amino acids: CASSARFDNEKLFF.

This clone was seen only once. The chain combines TRBV27 with TRBJ2-7; 13 bases are shared with TRBD2. Germline V gene lookup returns CDR1 MNHEY and CDR2 SMNVEV (reference sequence). V gave up 4 bases and J gave up 0 bases; unmatched junction bases: 3. The CDR3 runs to 16 residues. Written as DNA, the CDR3 is TGTGCCAGCAGTTACCGGACTAGCGGGGGCTCCTACGAGCAGTACTTC. Translation gives CASSYRTSGGSYEQYF.

The J gene is TRBJ1-1, the V gene TRBV2; TRBD1 matches 9 bases. Trimming took 1 base from V and 4 from J; bases not matched to a gene: 4. CDR1 SNHLY and CDR2 FYNNEI come from the germline V gene. This CDR3 comprises 15 residues. The CDR3 DNA reads as TGTGCCAGCAGTGAAGGACAGGGGGTGACCACTGAAGCTTTCTTT. It is translated as CASSEGQGVTTEAFF.

The chain recombines TRBV24-1 with TRBJ2-7; 8 bases are a match to TRBD1. Germline V gene lookup returns CDR1 KGHDR and CDR2 SFDVKD. The CDR3 has 17 amino acids. Trimming removed 3 bases from V and 1 base from J; junction bases left unmatched: 10. CDR3 coding DNA: TGTGCCACCAGTGATCCTCCAGGGGGCGTTGGGTCCTACGAGCAGTACTTC. As protein: CATSDPPGGVGSYEQYF.

In its sample, this clone was seen once. The chain couples TRBV25-1 to TRBJ1-4; 9 nucleotides agree with TRBD1. With 4 bases clipped from V and 7 bases from J, the junction kept 7 bases outside the gene matches. The CDR3 contains 15 residues. CDR1 is MGHDK, CDR2 SYGVNS, per germline. CDR3 residues: CASSVGQGLGEKLFF. CDR3 DNA sequence: TGTGCCAGCAGTGTAGGACAGGGGTTGGGTGAAAAACTGTTTTTT.

This sequence joins TRBV7-2 and TRBJ2-7; TRBD1 is a possible D gene (6 bases). Between the trimmed V and J ends, which lost 5 bases and 5 bases, there was a span of 16 bases. The V gene's germline CDR1 is SGHTA and CDR2 FQGNSA. The CDR3 runs 14 residues. CDR3 nucleotide sequence: TGTGCCAGCAGCCCTCCCTACAGGACAGACGAGCAGTACTTC. Protein product: CASSPPYRTDEQYF.

With regard to this clone: Relative to the germline gene, one junction end is altered; a read error may explain this. Written as DNA, the CDR3 is TGCGCCAGCAGTGCCCCGGACAGGGGGCCGCTTTTC. It specifies CASSAPDRGPLF. The rearrangement links TRBV10-2 to TRBJ2-7; TRBD1 matches 11 bases. Germline V gene lookup returns CDR1 WSHSY and CDR2 SAAADI. There are 12 residues in the CDR3.

The V and J genes are TRBV7-2 and TRBJ2-1; 10 positions agree with TRBD2. Germline V lookup: CDR1 SGHTA, CDR2 FQGNSA. V lost 2 bases and J lost 8; bases outside the gene matches: 6. This CDR3 comprises 15 residues. The CDR3 region has the DNA TGTGCCAGCAGCTTAACTAGCGGGATTATCGATGAGCAGTTCTTC. Its protein is CASSLTSGIIDEQFF.

This clone has a single count. V gene TRBV4-1 combines with J gene TRBJ2-2; 10 positions agree with TRBD2. Looked up from germline, CDR1 is MGHRA and CDR2 is YSYEKL. This CDR3 comprises 17 residues. With V trimmed by 3 bases and J by 3 bases, 7 bases remained unmatched. CDR3 nucleotides: TGCGCCAGCAGCCAGGATAGCGGGGGGCCTTACACCGGGGAGCTGTTTTTT. Protein product: CASSQDSGGPYTGELFF.

As concerns this clone: The same CDR3 also results from other DNA sequences found in this sample. This chain uses TRBV20-1 with TRBJ2-7; D perhaps matches TRBD2 (5 bases). The V and J ends lost 6 bases and 3 bases respectively, with 9 bases between them. CDR1 is DFQATT and CDR2 is SNEGSKA in the germline V gene (reference sequence). The CDR3 has 11 residues. The CDR3 DNA follows: TGCAGTGCCCCAACTAGCTACGAGCAGTACTTC. Protein: CSAPTSYEQYF.

V and J are TRBV29-1 and TRBJ2-7; TRBD1 matches 8 bases. The CDR3 runs to 15 residues. The V segment lost 1 base and the J segment 0 bases; nucleotides outside the gene matches: 5. The germline gives CDR1 SQVTM, CDR2 ANQGSEA. The CDR3 protein is CSVEGDRPSSYEQYF. The CDR3 region has the DNA TGCAGCGTTGAAGGGGACAGGCCATCCTCCTACGAGCAGTACTTC.

The CDR3 DNA sequence: TGTGCCGGGCGGACTAGCGGCACCGGGGAGCTGTTTTTT. Its translation is CAGRTSGTGELFF. The chain combines TRBV19 with TRBJ2-2; TRBD2 matches 10 bases. The CDR3 is 13 amino acids. V lost 11 bases and J lost 4; bases outside the gene matches: 4. Germline V CDR1 and CDR2: LNHDA, SQIVND (reference sequence).

This clone was seen many times. The chain uses TRBV13 and TRBJ1-3; the match to TRBD1 covers 7 bases. Germline V CDR1 and CDR2: PRHDT, FYEKMQ (reference sequence). This CDR3 is 17 amino acids long. With V trimmed by 3 bases and J by 0 bases, 8 bases remained unmatched. The CDR3 here is CASSLRTGPVSGNTIYF. The CDR3 DNA reads as TGTGCCAGCAGCTTGAGGACAGGCCCCGTCTCTGGAAACACCATATATTTT.

This chain connects TRBV3-1 (or the pseudogene TRBV3-2) to TRBJ2-7; 7 nucleotides match TRBD1. The CDR3 has 14 residues. Germline V lookup: CDR1 LGHDT, CDR2 YNNKEL (reference sequence). Trimming removed 4 bases from V and 5 bases from J; junction bases left unmatched: 8. The CDR3 nucleotides read TGTGCCAGCAGCCCCGGGACAGATGTTAACGAGCAGTACTTC. It yields the protein CASSPGTDVNEQYF.

The chain couples TRBV4-2 to TRBJ2-3, with TRBD1 identical over 9 bases. The CDR3 is 16 amino acids. With V trimmed by 3 bases and J by 5 bases, 9 bases remained unmatched. Germline CDR1 reads LGHNA; CDR2 reads YNFKEQ. CDR3 in DNA: TGTGCCAGCAGCCACTCTCCGGGACAGGGTGTAGATACGCAGTATTTT. It specifies CASSHSPGQGVDTQYF.

Notes on this clone: The DNA is left out, because the CDR3 cannot be placed on it with certainty; the CDR3 is given as TCRdb lists it. The chain carries TRBV24-1 and TRBJ1-5; TRBD1 was called by the table and not checked on the DNA. CDR1 KGHDR and CDR2 SFDVKD come from the germline V gene. The CDR3 is made up of 21 amino acids, end residues included. CDR3 sequence: CATSVIFKISLDRVGDQPQHF.

The chain joins TRBV11-3 to TRBJ2-2; TRBD2 matches at 7 bases. Germline-derived CDR1 and CDR2 are SGHNT and YENEEA. V was clipped by 5 bases and J by 6 bases; unmatched bases: 12. The CDR3 runs 16 residues. In DNA form, the CDR3 reads TGTGCCAGCAGCCCAGGAGCGGGAAATGTGCCCGGGGAGCTGTTTTTT. This translates into CASSPGAGNVPGELFF.

V gene TRBV10-3 combines with J gene TRBJ1-5, with D tentatively TRBD1 (5 bases). CDR3 size: 15 residues. V was clipped by 0 bases and J by 4 bases, with 10 bases between them. Germline V lookup: CDR1 ENHRY, CDR2 SYGVKD. The CDR3 bases are TGTGCCATCAGTGAGTCCAGGGAAACGAATCAGCCCCAGCATTTT. It translates to CAISESRETNQPQHF.

V and J are TRBV29-1 and TRBJ2-1, with 14 bases lining up with TRBD2. Trimming took 2 bases from V and 8 from J; bases not matched to a gene: 8. This CDR3 comprises 16 residues. Germline V lookup: CDR1 SQVTM, CDR2 ANQGSEA. The CDR3 nucleotides read TGCAGCGTTGAACCCAGGACTAGCGGGAGGAGGGATGAGCAGTTCTTC. Its protein product is CSVEPRTSGRRDEQFF.